The 29 T cell receptor beta chains presented below share a single source sample, sequenced in a study of T-cell memory formation after mild COVID-19. TCRdb re-called the 5' RACE reads through MiXCR, storing one row per CDR3 protein. The sample has hundreds of thousands of distinct CDR3 sequences; 25% to 30% are singletons. Input material: PBMCs or a T cell subset sorted from them (not recorded which). These receptor sequences come from an adult woman who had mild COVID-19 (a few samples of this study predate the infection). Cell type and time point are not known.

This clonotype occurred a few times. The chain uses TRBV2 and TRBJ1-2; TRBD1 matches at 8 bases. CDR3 length: 13 residues. Germline CDR1 reads SNHLY; CDR2 reads FYNNEI. Trimming cost V 3 bases and J 8 bases; bases outside gene matches: 5. The CDR3 bases are TGTGCCAGCAGTGAGGACAGGGTGGTGGGCTACACCTTC. It encodes CASSEDRVVGYTF.

The rearrangement uses TRBV12-3 or TRBV12-4 and TRBJ2-4; 9 positions agree with TRBD1. Trimming took 5 bases from V and 6 from J; bases not matched to a gene: 8. This CDR3 is built from 15 residues. The CDR3 DNA is TGTGCCAGCAGTGGAACAGGGGGCGCCGGAAACATTCAGTACTTC. It is translated as CASSGTGGAGNIQYF.

The J gene is TRBJ2-3, the V gene TRBV9; D gene unclear. The germline V and J ends were trimmed by 3 bases and 6 bases, with 8 bases remaining between them. CDR3 length: 12 amino acids. Per the germline V gene, CDR1 is SGDLS and CDR2 is YYNGEE. The CDR3 region is CASSGSGDTQYF. The CDR3 DNA reads as TGTGCCAGCAGCGGGAGTGGGGATACGCAGTATTTT. The entire variable domain, with the rest obtained from reference TRBV9 and TRBJ2-3, is as follows: DSGVTQTPKHLITATGQRVTLRCSPRSGDLSVYWYQQSLDQGLQFLIQYYNGEERAKGNILERFSAQQFPDLHSELNLSSLELGDSALYFCASSGSGDTQYFGPGTRLTVL.

The chain uses TRBV7-2 and TRBJ1-1; 8 nucleotides line up with TRBD1. V trimming: 2 bases; J trimming: 5 bases; junction bases outside the gene matches: 4. Germline lookup yields CDR1 SGHTA and CDR2 FQGNSA. This CDR3 contains 14 residues. CDR3 DNA: TGTGCCAGCAGCTTACAGGGGGCGAGTACTGAAGCTTTCTTT. Its protein is CASSLQGASTEAFF.

The chain carries TRBV3-1 and TRBJ1-1; the match to TRBD1 covers 7 bases. This CDR3 spans 15 amino acids. In germline, CDR1 is LGHDT, CDR2 YNNKEL (reference sequence). Trimming removed 4 bases from V and 2 bases from J; junction bases left unmatched: 7. The CDR3 sequence: CASSLGGGHNTEAFF. The CDR3 region has the DNA TGTGCCAGCAGCCTGGGAGGGGGCCACAACACTGAAGCTTTCTTT. The variable domain in full, completed from reference TRBV3-1 and TRBJ1-1, reads DTAVSQTPKYLVTQMGNDKSIKCEQNLGHDTMYWYKQDSKKFLKIMFSYNNKELIINETVPNRFSPKSPDKAHLNLHINSLELGDSAVYFCASSLGGGHNTEAFFGQGTRLTVV.

The gene calls are TRBV7-9 and TRBJ2-1; D gene uncertain. Germline CDR1 and CDR2: SEHNR and FQNEAQ (reference sequence). The germline V and J ends were trimmed by 1 base and 4 bases, with 8 bases remaining between them. The CDR3 has 14 amino acids. This chain's CDR3 is CASSLESEYNEQFF. CDR3 DNA: TGTGCCAGCAGCTTAGAATCAGAGTACAATGAGCAGTTCTTC.

The chain is built from TRBV18 and TRBJ2-7; 8 positions match TRBD1. The V gene's germline CDR1 is KGHSH and CDR2 LQKENI. The V segment lost 3 bases and the J segment 2 bases; nucleotides outside the gene matches: 6. This CDR3 has 15 amino acids. DNA for the CDR3: TGTGCCAGCTCACCTCCAATGACAGGGGCCTACGAGCAGTACTTC. This sequence encodes CASSPPMTGAYEQYF.

The V and J genes are TRBV20-1 and TRBJ2-7; D is undetermined. Trimming took 1 base from V and 4 from J, leaving 11 bases between them. This CDR3 is built from 13 residues. CDR1 and CDR2 from the germline V gene are DFQATT and SNEGSKA (reference sequence). This chain's CDR3 is CSARVKNGYEQYF. The CDR3 coding sequence is TGCAGTGCTAGAGTAAAAAACGGGTACGAGCAGTACTTC.

In its sample, this clonotype was seen a few times. V is TRBV6-2 or TRBV6-3 and J is TRBJ2-2; D might be TRBD2 (6 bases). Trimming pared 4 bases from V and 1 base from J, leaving 10 bases between. The CDR3 is 15 residues long. In germline, CDR1 is MNHEY, CDR2 SVGEGT. The CDR3 nucleotides are TGTGCCAGCAGTTTGGGACTCCTGAACACCGGGGAGCTGTTTTTT. It yields the protein CASSLGLLNTGELFF.

CDR3 sequence reads: CASSLDAGKALPQYF. DNA for the CDR3: TGTGCCAGCAGTTTAGATGCGGGGAAGGCCCTGCCACAGTACTTC. The rearrangement links TRBV12-3 or TRBV12-4 to TRBJ2-5; possible D gene TRBD2, 6 bases. Trimming cost V 1 base and J 11 bases, with 20 bases left between them. This CDR3 has 15 amino acids.

This clonotype came up a few times. V and J are TRBV5-6 and TRBJ2-2, with 9 bases fitting TRBD1. In germline, CDR1 is SGHDT, CDR2 YYEEEE. CDR3 length: 14 amino acids. Trimming cost V 4 bases and J 4 bases; bases outside gene matches: 2. DNA for the CDR3: TGTGCCAGCAGCCGGGACAGGGTCACCGGGGAGCTGTTTTTT. Amino acids: CASSRDRVTGELFF.

DNA of the CDR3: TGTGCCAGCAGCCAAACGGCATCGGGGGCCAACGTCCTGACTTTC. Residues: CASSQTASGANVLTF. The chain joins TRBV3-1 to TRBJ2-6; D is uncertain. V lost 2 bases and J lost 4, with 9 bases in between. The V gene's germline CDR1 is LGHDT and CDR2 YNNKEL (reference sequence). This CDR3 is 15 amino acids long.

This clonotype was counted a few times. CDR3 protein: CASTPGGGHFYNEQFF. The CDR3 DNA follows: TGTGCCAGCACCCCGGGTGGGGGACACTTCTACAATGAGCAGTTCTTC. This chain joins TRBV12-3 or TRBV12-4 and TRBJ2-1; maybe TRBD1 (6 bases). This CDR3 region has 16 residues. The V end was cut by 7 bases, the J end by 3 bases, with 19 bases between.

In this sample, this clonotype turned up a few times. The rearrangement joins TRBV5-5 to TRBJ2-1; TRBD1 aligns across 8 bases. Losses at the gene ends were 0 bases for V and 4 bases for J; bases not matched to a gene: 3. CDR3 size: 15 residues. Looked up from germline, CDR1 is SGHKS and CDR2 is YYEKEE (reference sequence). CDR3 sequence (DNA): TGTGCCAGCAGCTTGGTCAGGGGGCGTTACAATGAGCAGTTCTTC. This encodes CASSLVRGRYNEQFF.

The sample holds a few counts of this clonotype. The chain recombines TRBV2 with TRBJ2-5; 9 nucleotides line up with TRBD2. CDR3 length equals 14 residues. V trimming: 8 bases; J trimming: 4 bases; junction bases outside the gene matches: 8. CDR1 is SNHLY, CDR2 FYNNEI, per germline. CDR3 in amino acids: CASGPAGGVETQYF. CDR3 DNA sequence: TGTGCCAGCGGGCCCGCGGGAGGGGTAGAGACCCAGTACTTC.

This clonotype was seen more than once but under ten times. V gene TRBV3-1 combines with J gene TRBJ2-3; TRBD2 agrees at 8 bases. V shed 9 bases and J 6 bases; nucleotides not matched to a gene: 8. The CDR3 has 13 residues. Germline V lookup: CDR1 LGHDT, CDR2 YNNKEL (reference sequence). CDR3: CASGEAGVDTQYF. CDR3 bases: TGTGCCAGTGGAGAAGCGGGGGTGGATACGCAGTATTTT.

The chain has TRBV29-1 and TRBJ1-1, with D tentatively TRBD1 (5 bases). V gave up 4 bases and J gave up 0 bases, with 12 bases separating them. This CDR3 comprises 14 residues. Germline V gene sequence: CDR1 SQVTM, CDR2 ANQGSEA. The CDR3 spells CSVGGRGVNTEAFF. The CDR3 bases are TGCAGCGTTGGCGGCCGGGGGGTGAACACTGAAGCTTTCTTT.

The chain carries TRBV12-3 or TRBV12-4 and TRBJ1-5; tentatively, D is TRBD1 (6 bases). Trimming stripped 6 bases from V and 6 bases from J, with 15 bases between. The CDR3 extends over 14 amino acids. The DNA for the CDR3 is TGTGCCAGCAGCCTACAGGGATTAGGTCAGCCCCAGCATTTT. Amino acid sequence: CASSLQGLGQPQHF.

This clonotype has more than one count but fewer than ten. This chain links TRBV7-9 with TRBJ2-7, with TRBD2 identical over 10 bases. Unmatched junction bases numbered 14, after V lost 1 base and J lost 2 bases. This CDR3 spans 19 amino acids. Germline CDR1 SEHNR, CDR2 FQNEAQ (reference sequence). This chain's CDR3 is CASSLDRTSGRGPTYEQYF. Written as DNA, the CDR3 is TGTGCCAGCAGCTTAGACCGGACTAGCGGAAGGGGCCCAACCTACGAGCAGTACTTC.

A word on this clonotype: At one end, the junction sequence differs from germline, possibly due to a read error. The chain employs TRBV7-7 and TRBJ1-4; D call uncertain. The CDR3 runs 13 residues. The germline CDR1 and CDR2 sequences are SSHAT and FNYEAQ (reference sequence). The CDR3 loop reads CASSLVGGEKLFF. In nucleotides, the CDR3 is TGTGCTAGCAGCTTAGTGGGAGGGGAAAAACTGTTTTTT.

This clonotype has more than one count but fewer than ten. The rearrangement joins TRBV7-8 to TRBJ2-7, with 14 bases matching TRBD2. The CDR3 consists of 17 residues. Trimming took 3 bases from V and 4 from J; bases not matched to a gene: 8. Germline assignment: CDR1 SGHVS and CDR2 FQNEAQ. CDR3 sequence (DNA): TGTGCCAGCAGCTTCGGACTAGCGGGAGGTGGCGGGTACGAGCAGTACTTC. This sequence encodes CASSFGLAGGGGYEQYF.

V is TRBV4-1 and J is TRBJ2-7; 8 nucleotides align to TRBD2. Trimming at V came to 6 bases and at J to 2 bases, leaving 6 bases not matched to a gene. Germline V gene sequence: CDR1 MGHRA, CDR2 YSYEKL. The CDR3 has 14 amino acids. The CDR3 sequence is CASRETSEAYEQYF. For the CDR3, the DNA is TGCGCCAGCAGAGAGACTAGCGAAGCCTACGAGCAGTACTTC.

The rearrangement uses TRBV20-1 and TRBJ2-3; D perhaps matches TRBD2 (5 bases). Deletions cut 3 bases from V and 2 bases from J, with 9 bases between. The CDR3 runs to 13 residues. Germline V CDR1 and CDR2: DFQATT, SNEGSKA (reference sequence). CDR3 amino acids: CSASQTITDTQYF. The CDR3 DNA is TGCAGTGCTAGCCAGACTATCACAGATACGCAGTATTTT.

V and J are TRBV30 and TRBJ2-1; D is ambiguous. Germline loops: CDR1 GTSNPN, CDR2 SVGIG (reference sequence). V lost 4 bases, J lost 5 bases, and 6 bases lay in between. The CDR3 spans 11 residues. CDR3 amino acids: CAWTANNEQFF. CDR3 DNA: TGTGCCTGGACGGCCAACAATGAGCAGTTCTTC. Drawing the rest from reference TRBV30 and TRBJ2-1, the complete variable domain is SQTIHQWPATLVQPVGSPLSLECTVEGTSNPNLYWYRQAAGRGLQLLFYSVGIGQISSEVPQNLSASRPQDRQFILSSKKLLLSDSGFYLCAWTANNEQFFGPGTRLTVL.

In this sample, this clonotype turned up many times. The J gene is TRBJ2-7, the V gene TRBV6-5; no clear D. V lost 5 bases, J lost 3 bases, and 17 bases lay in between. The germline V gene encodes CDR1 MNHEY and CDR2 SVGAGI. This CDR3 has 15 residues. The CDR3, as DNA: TGTGCCAGCAGTCCCGATTTTCAAAGGAGCTACGAGCAGTACTTC. As protein: CASSPDFQRSYEQYF.

The chain links TRBV3-1 to TRBJ2-4; 8 bases map to TRBD2. Germline CDR1 and CDR2: LGHDT and YNNKEL (reference sequence). The CDR3 loop spans 15 amino acids. Trimming cost V 6 bases and J 7 bases; bases outside gene matches: 11. In DNA, the CDR3 is TGTGCCAGCAGTCCCTCCCGGACTAGCCGGAACATTCAGTACTTC. Residues: CASSPSRTSRNIQYF.

There are a few counts of this clonotype. V and J are TRBV5-6 and TRBJ2-3; 10 bases map to TRBD2. CDR3 size: 19 residues. Germline V CDR1 and CDR2: SGHDT, YYEEEE. The junction had 18 bases not matched to a gene; V was cut back by 0 bases and J by 8 bases. CDR3 loop: CASSLVGSVQRGGRITQYF. CDR3 DNA: TGTGCCAGCAGCTTGGTGGGTAGTGTCCAGCGGGGGGGAAGGATTACGCAGTATTTT.

This clonotype was seen a few times. This chain joins TRBV18 and TRBJ2-1, with D perhaps TRBD1 (6 bases). The CDR3 is made up of 13 amino acids. CDR1 is KGHSH and CDR2 is LQKENI in the germline V gene. V was cut by 3 bases and J by 12 bases, with 15 bases left in between. The CDR3 reads CASSPGQEFRQFF. CDR3 nucleotide sequence: TGTGCCAGCTCACCGGGACAAGAATTTCGGCAGTTCTTC.

CDR3 sequence reads: CASSRGLAESTDTQYF. In DNA, the CDR3 is TGCGCCAGCAGTAGGGGACTAGCGGAGAGCACAGATACGCAGTATTTT. The rearrangement links TRBV5-1 to TRBJ2-3; 11 bases fit TRBD2. Per the germline V gene, CDR1 is SGHRS and CDR2 is YFSETQ. The CDR3 consists of 16 residues. The junction had 5 bases not matched to a gene; V was cut back by 5 bases and J by 0 bases.